This TCR beta chain was sequenced in a study of T cell repertoires in cytomegalovirus infection. Study background: The public TCR beta signatures pointed to both CMV infection and matching HLA type.

At least ten counts were recorded for this clonotype. Each CDR3 protein gets one entry after TCRdb re-called the reads with MiXCR. This table holds some 390,000 distinct CDR3 sequences, approximately 18% found once. Deletions cut 4 bases from V and 7 bases from J, with 22 bases between. The germline V gene has CDR1 SGHTA and CDR2 FQGNSA. This CDR3 is built from 17 residues. The clonotype comes from a human donor in good health (CMV status not recorded). Some clones in this sample may be carry-over from other donors' samples. The sequenced sample was PBMCs. The chain uses TRBV7-2 and TRBJ2-2; tentative D call: TRBD2 (5 bases). This chain's CDR3 is CASSSLFSLAVGGELFF. The CDR3 coding sequence is TGTGCCAGCAGCTCTCTGTTTAGTCTAGCAGTAGGCGGGGAGCTGTTTTTT. Full variable domain (remainder filled in from reference TRBV7-2 and TRBJ2-2): GAGVSQSPSNKVTEKGKDVELRCDPISGHTALYWYRQSLGQGLEFLIYFQGNSAPDKSGLPSDRFSAERTGGSVSTLTIQRTQQEDSAVYLCASSSLFSLAVGGELFFGEGSRLTVL.